This TCR beta chain appears in the sequencing data of a study of cytomegalovirus exposure and HLA in healthy donors. This clone was recorded once. The antigen is not known. Germline V gene lookup returns CDR1 ENHRY and CDR2 SYGVKD. The CDR3 is 14 residues long. V was trimmed by 3 bases and J by 8 bases, leaving 14 bases between them. Study-level findings and limits: Associated with cytomegalovirus, according to the listing, were fewer than 200 TCR beta chains. Researchers reported that a few CMV-associated chains were confirmed in vitro as CMV antigen-specific. HLA alleles were associated with around 17,000 TCR beta sequences in a later analysis at 0.05 false discovery rate.

The PCR used 60 Vbeta and 13 Jbeta primers. The assay was immunoSEQ multiplex PCR, and TCRdb's table has in-frame clones only and misses some. The sample has more than 85,000 clones; 80% to 85% are singletons. Sequencing was performed on PBMCs. This receptor was obtained from an older woman in good health and CMV-seropositive. The V gene is TRBV10-3, the J gene TRBJ2-1; a possible D gene is TRBD2 (6 bases). CDR3 loop: CAISDVPGVYEQFF. The CDR3 DNA follows: TGTGCCATCAGTGATGTCCCGGGAGTCTATGAGCAGTTCTTC.